The 9 T cell receptor beta chains below come from one sample, sequenced in a study of shared clonotypes between healthy human individuals. The repertoire was sequenced with immunoSEQ multiplex PCR; TCRdb's copy has only in-frame clones and lacks some. The repertoire includes 2 million to 2.5 million clones, approximately 93% of them detected once, and 0.39% sits in the top ten. Input material: naive CD4+ T cells from PBMCs. The subset: CD45RA+ positively selected. These receptors originate from a young man in good health. Some clones in this sample may be carry-over from other donors' samples.

The rearrangement joins TRBV6-1 to TRBJ2-7, with a possible D match to TRBD2 (6 bases). V was clipped by 7 bases and J by 2 bases, with 18 bases between them. The germline gives CDR1 MNHNS, CDR2 SASEGT. The CDR3 is made up of 15 amino acids. The CDR3 region has the DNA TGTGCCAGCACCCCCGGGACTCTGAAGGCCTACGAGCAGTACTTC. Protein: CASTPGTLKAYEQYF.

This sequence joins TRBV7-8 and TRBJ1-5; D ambiguous. This CDR3 has 14 residues. Germline CDR1 reads SGHVS; CDR2 reads FQNEAQ. Trimming removed 1 base from V and 0 bases from J, with 4 bases in between. The CDR3 loop is CASSLGNSNQPQHF. CDR3 bases: TGTGCCAGCAGCTTAGGGAATAGCAATCAGCCCCAGCATTTT.

With respect to this clone: An end of the junction differs from the germline gene, which may be a read error. The rearrangement links TRBV5-1 to TRBJ2-6, with D perhaps matching TRBD2 (6 bases). The CDR3 is 15 residues long. CDR1 is SGHRS, CDR2 YFSETQ, per germline. The CDR3 sequence is CASSLAIGGANVPTF. The CDR3 nucleotides are TGCGCCAGCAGCTTGGCCATAGGAGGGGCCAACGTCCCGACTTTC.

The chain employs TRBV25-1 and TRBJ2-1; TRBD1 might be the D (6 bases). Germline loops: CDR1 MGHDK, CDR2 SYGVNS. The ends were cut back, 4 bases at V and 2 bases at J, with 12 bases in the middle. The CDR3 is 15 residues long. The CDR3 DNA sequence: TGTGCCAGCAGTGTAGACAGGAGGCCCTACAATGAGCAGTTCTTC. Translation: CASSVDRRPYNEQFF.

This chain connects TRBV5-8 to TRBJ1-2; a weak D match, TRBD1 (5 bases). V was clipped by 0 bases and J by 9 bases, with 15 bases between them. This CDR3 is built from 14 residues. Germline V gene sequence: CDR1 SGHTS, CDR2 YDEGEE. CDR3 coding DNA: TGTGCCAGCAGCTTGGCGGGGCCCGGGGTACGCTACACCTTC. Protein product: CASSLAGPGVRYTF.

The chain carries TRBV28 and TRBJ1-2; tentatively, D is TRBD1 (6 bases). The CDR3 sequence is 14 residues long. CDR1 is MDHEN, CDR2 SYDVKM, per germline. The ends were cut back, 3 bases at V and 5 bases at J, with 13 bases in the middle. CDR3 protein: CASSFSGGHYGYTF. The CDR3 DNA follows: TGTGCCAGCAGTTTCTCCGGGGGGCATTATGGCTACACCTTC.

This chain uses TRBV6-8 with TRBJ2-5; TRBD1 might be the D (5 bases). Germline values: CDR1 MNHGY, CDR2 SAAAGT. Trimming took off 4 bases at V and 0 bases at J, with 6 bases between the two ends. The CDR3 loop spans 13 amino acids. The CDR3 is CASSWTNQETQYF. As DNA, the CDR3 is TGTGCCAGCAGTTGGACAAACCAAGAGACCCAGTACTTC.

The genes are TRBV4-1 and TRBJ1-5; the D gene is possibly TRBD1 (6 bases). V was pared by 4 bases and J by 1 base, with 11 bases between. This CDR3 region has 15 residues. Germline assignment: CDR1 MGHRA and CDR2 YSYEKL. The CDR3 loop is CASSPNTGSNQPQHF. CDR3 bases: TGCGCCAGCAGCCCAAATACAGGGAGCAATCAGCCCCAGCATTTT.

The rearrangement uses TRBV2 and TRBJ2-4, with TRBD2 as a possible D gene (6 bases). CDR3 size: 14 residues. V shed 6 bases and J shed 2 bases, with 11 bases lying between them. From germline, CDR1 is SNHLY and CDR2 FYNNEI. CDR3 in DNA: TGTGCCAGCAGGGGCGGGACGTCCAAAAACATTCAGTACTTC. Translating it yields CASRGGTSKNIQYF. Full variable domain (remainder filled in from reference TRBV2 and TRBJ2-4): EPEVTQTPSHQVTQMGQEVILRCVPISNHLYFYWYRQILGQKVEFLVSFYNNEISEKSEIFDDQFSVERPDGSNFTLKIRSTKLEDSAMYFCASRGGTSKNIQYFGAGTRLSVL.